The present entry profiles one TCR beta chain with its context. Its matching antigen is unknown. These data come from a study of T cell repertoires in cytomegalovirus infection. From the reads, TCRdb called clonotypes with MiXCR, one entry per CDR3 protein. The sample consists of just over 300,000 distinct CDR3 sequences, roughly 17% of them appearing once. The germline V gene has CDR1 DFQATT and CDR2 SNEGSKA (reference sequence). This CDR3 is 16 amino acids long. With 3 bases removed from V and 7 bases from J, the gap between germline ends came to 21 bases. Findings and limits, study-wide: CMV-specific TCR beta clonotypes restricted by HLA-C dominated the ex vivo response.

The sequence came from a human donor in good health (CMV status not recorded). Some clones in this sample may be carry-over from other donors' samples. Source material: PBMCs. The V call is TRBV20-1, the J call TRBJ1-4; TRBD1 is a possible D gene (6 bases). The CDR3 loop reads CSASEQGASAREKLFF. The DNA of the CDR3 is TGCAGTGCTAGCGAACAGGGAGCCTCCGCACGTGAAAAACTGTTTTTT.